This T cell receptor (beta chain) was identified in a study of T cells in Graves' hyperthyroidism and ophthalmopathy (dated by TCRdb to the late 2010s). Regarding the complete study: TCR V-J signatures able to tell the groups apart were searched for in a discovery cohort of around 95 patients, of whom around 42 had Graves' ophthalmopathy and 57 had stable Graves' hyperthyroidism. Prospective prediction of ophthalmopathy was tested in an independent validation cohort consisting of fewer than 20 hyperthyroidism patients and some 17 patients who later progressed to ophthalmopathy. The roughly 100 discovery patients were randomly divided into training and test sets at a 7:3 ratio. The study also compared thyroid tissue and blood T-cell repertoires from a handful of Graves' hyperthyroidism patients. Once sampling was done, hyperthyroidism patients were given methimazole at a starting dose of 30 mg daily, whereas ophthalmopathy patients were given high-dose intravenous methylprednisolone. The paper describes TCR Vbeta CDR3 sequencing of 130 to 150 peripheral blood samples, made up of roughly 40 ophthalmopathy patients, 70 to 75 hyperthyroidism patients and 17 progressor patients. Broader findings and caveats from the paper: Blood samples also contained most of the expanded thyroid clonotypes (frequency above 0.001), which suggests that blood repertoires may reflect thyroid immune responses. In validation, the model predicted progression to ophthalmopathy with just under 71% sensitivity and 72% to 85% specificity, a median of 6.5 months before onset. Ophthalmopathy was separated from stable hyperthyroidism by a 13 V-J signature model, with around 90% sensitivity and roughly 81% specificity obtained in cross-validation and 80%/75% obtained in testing. No statistical method was used to fix the sample size in advance, and group allocation was not hidden from the investigators.

Stable Graves' hyperthyroidism was defined as no progression to ophthalmopathy during 18 months of follow-up. Hyperthyroidism patients were newly diagnosed, with disease duration under 2 months, and aged 18 to 65 years. Any patient with an uncontrolled infection, another autoimmune disease, pregnancy or lactation was excluded. Diagnoses were based on clinical symptoms, serum thyroxine and TRAb, thyroid ultrasound and orbital computed tomography. Trizol reagent was used to extract total RNA, and RNA quality was then checked on an Agilent 2100 Bioanalyzer. This clonotype was picked up many times. Its specific antigen is unknown. No much larger clonotype is one base removed from it; base qualities were not supplied. V loses 3 bases, J loses 11 bases, and the germline ends lie 11 bases apart. CDR1 and CDR2 were assigned from the germline V gene (reference sequence) as SEHNR and FQNEAQ. The CDR3 runs 12 amino acids, cysteine and phenylalanine included. CDR3 DNA only is kept here, 36 bases in frame from base 1.

The TCR beta CDR3 regions were amplified from the RNA transcripts. For the first round of RT-PCR on the TCR CDR3, the HTBI primer set was used together with the Qiagen OneStep RT-PCR kit. The libraries were constructed in a second round of multiplex PCR and then size-selected and purified. Paired-end sequencing of the libraries was performed with 100 bp reads on an Illumina HiSeq2000. Under the source paper's analysis protocol: SOAPnuke was used to process the raw data, with reads discarded if the reads contained adapters or uncalled bases, had a mean Phred below 15, or lacked an exact constant-primer or identifier match. COPE v1.2.5 was used to merge high-quality paired reads, and clonotypes were defined as unique nucleotide sequences. MiTCR v1.1 was used to align clonotypes to the IMGT TRBV, TRBD and TRBJ reference segments. The analysis was restricted to V-J combinations with a frequency above 0.0001, which together covered roughly 99% of the repertoires. A TCS score was defined as the ratio of F50 (clonal expansion) to E x V (chaos), with BLOSUM62-based TCRdist applied between CDR3 peptides within each V-J. Welch's t-statistics and random forest reduced approximately 520 V-J features to roughly 13, which were used in a naive Bayes classifier (R e1071). Thyroid-blood repertoire similarity was quantified with the Morisita-Horn index. TCRdb passed the public sequencing reads through fastp at Q25 and MiXCR, retaining productive beta sequences. Rows merge per CDR3 protein into single entries with the most common DNA and genes. Clone size and V and J calls follow TCRdb, not the original study. This sample is represented by a few hundred thousand distinct CDR3 sequences; roughly 46% of them were singletons. The ten largest clones take up about 8.3% of the sample.

Material for sequencing was peripheral blood or thyroid tissue (not recorded which). The sequence came from a woman under 30 with Graves' hyperthyroidism. Here the chain combines TRBV7-9 and TRBJ1-5; TRBD1 is possibly the D segment (5 matching bases). The CDR3 sequence is CASSFEGGAQHF. In nucleotide form, the sequence is TGTGCCAGCAGCTTCGAAGGAGGGGCCCAGCATTTT.